This TCR beta chain was sequenced during a study of cytomegalovirus exposure and HLA in healthy donors. In the PCR, 60 Vbeta and 13 Jbeta primers were used. Clones were sequenced by immunoSEQ multiplex PCR, and TCRdb holds only the in-frame ones, with some missing. This repertoire shows about 130,000 clones, approximately 80% found once; its top ten account for around 0.7%. The sample was PBMCs. The receptor was isolated from a man aged 18 to 30 in good health and CMV-seronegative.

The CDR3 DNA is TGCGCCAGTTTCGACAGGGGCCACGGATCCCAGCATTTT. Protein product: CASFDRGHGSQHF. V gene TRBV10-2 combines with J gene TRBJ1-5, with 8 bases that match TRBD1. Germline V gives CDR1 WSHSY, CDR2 SAAADI. The CDR3 has 13 amino acids. Trimming removed 9 bases from V and 11 bases from J; junction bases left unmatched: 12.